This T cell receptor beta chain was recorded in a study of beta chain features in type 1 diabetes. Study-wide results and limits: In all four CD4+ subsets, TCRB CDR3 length was significantly, moderately reduced in type 1 diabetes.

This CDR3 is 15 amino acids long. V was pared by 2 bases and J by 8 bases, with 7 bases of the junction left unmatched. CDR1 is SGHTA, CDR2 FQGNSA, per germline. Of the isolated RNA, all was reverse transcribed, and so the sequenced material was expressed TCRB transcripts. Measured with immunoSEQ multiplex PCR; TCRdb has only the in-frame clones, and not every one. The repertoire includes about 160,000 clones, over 55% of them detected once, and approximately 0.09% sits in the top ten. In the case of this clone: Its matching antigen is unknown.

One heparinised draw of blood, averaging around 120 mL, came from each donor. This receptor was obtained from a man younger than 45 with type 1 diabetes. The sequencing sample was made of naive CD4+ T cells from blood. The chain recombines TRBV7-2 with TRBJ2-1, with 9 bases fitting TRBD1. The CDR3 sequence: CASSLTRDREYEQFF. The CDR3 DNA sequence: TGTGCCAGCAGCTTAACCCGGGACAGGGAGTATGAGCAGTTCTTC.